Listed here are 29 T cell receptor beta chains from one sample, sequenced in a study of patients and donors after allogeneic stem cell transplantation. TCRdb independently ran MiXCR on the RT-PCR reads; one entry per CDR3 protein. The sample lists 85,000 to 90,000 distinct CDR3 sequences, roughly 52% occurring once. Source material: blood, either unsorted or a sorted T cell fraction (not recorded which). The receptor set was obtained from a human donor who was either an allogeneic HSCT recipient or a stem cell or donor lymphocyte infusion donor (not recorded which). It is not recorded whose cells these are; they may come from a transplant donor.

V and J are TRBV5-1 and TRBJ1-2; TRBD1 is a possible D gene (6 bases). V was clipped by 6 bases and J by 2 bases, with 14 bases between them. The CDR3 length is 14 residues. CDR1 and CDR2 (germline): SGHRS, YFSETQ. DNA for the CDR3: TGCGCCAGCAACCGGGACGGACAGAACTATGGCTACACCTTC. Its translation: CASNRDGQNYGYTF.

The CDR3 protein is CSARDWSQGYTDTQYF. The CDR3 DNA sequence: TGCAGTGCTAGAGATTGGTCACAGGGCTACACAGATACGCAGTATTTT. The rearrangement joins TRBV20-1 to TRBJ2-3, with a possible D match to TRBD1 (6 bases). The CDR3 covers 16 residues. V lost 0 bases and J 2 bases, leaving 15 bases between the germline ends. Germline CDR1 is DFQATT and CDR2 is SNEGSKA (reference sequence).

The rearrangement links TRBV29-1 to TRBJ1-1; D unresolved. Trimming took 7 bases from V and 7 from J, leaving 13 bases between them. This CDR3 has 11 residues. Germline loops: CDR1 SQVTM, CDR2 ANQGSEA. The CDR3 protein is CSASRTDEAFF. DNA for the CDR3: TGCAGCGCGTCCCGGACGGATGAAGCTTTCTTT.

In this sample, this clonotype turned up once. The CDR3 loop reads CASSFEGTGANVLTF. The DNA for the CDR3 is TGCGCCAGCAGCTTTGAGGGAACTGGGGCCAACGTCCTGACTTTC. The chain links TRBV5-1 to TRBJ2-6, with D perhaps TRBD2 (5 bases). The V end lost 2 bases, the J end lost 2 bases, and 8 bases lay between the germline ends. The V gene's germline CDR1 is SGHRS and CDR2 YFSETQ. The CDR3 contains 15 residues.

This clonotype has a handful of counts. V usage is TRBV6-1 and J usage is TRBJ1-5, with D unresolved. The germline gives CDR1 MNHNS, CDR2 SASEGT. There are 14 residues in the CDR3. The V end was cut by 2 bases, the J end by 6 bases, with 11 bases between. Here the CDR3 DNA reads TGTGCCAGCAGTGAACCGGCCCAGTCTCAGCCCCAGCATTTT. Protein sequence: CASSEPAQSQPQHF.

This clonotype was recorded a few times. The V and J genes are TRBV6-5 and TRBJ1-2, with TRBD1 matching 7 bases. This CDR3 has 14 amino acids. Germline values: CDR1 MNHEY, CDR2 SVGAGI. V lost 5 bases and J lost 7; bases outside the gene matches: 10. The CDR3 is CASSPTGSRPGYTF. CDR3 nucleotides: TGTGCCAGCAGTCCGACAGGGTCTCGTCCTGGCTACACCTTC.

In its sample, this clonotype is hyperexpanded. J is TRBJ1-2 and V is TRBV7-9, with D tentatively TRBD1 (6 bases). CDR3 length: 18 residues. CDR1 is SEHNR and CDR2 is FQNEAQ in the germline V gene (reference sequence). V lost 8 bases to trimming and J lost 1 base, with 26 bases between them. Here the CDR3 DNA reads TGTGCCAGCCGCAGCTTACAGTACAGGGAGGGCCTTAACTATGGCTACACCTTC. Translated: CASRSLQYREGLNYGYTF.

Here the CDR3 reads CASSSGEGAFDTEAFF. CDR3 bases: TGTGCCAGCAGCTCCGGGGAGGGGGCCTTCGACACTGAAGCTTTCTTT. This sequence joins TRBV7-9 and TRBJ1-1, with 7 bases aligning to TRBD1. Germline V gene lookup returns CDR1 SEHNR and CDR2 FQNEAQ (reference sequence). The CDR3 is 16 residues long. V shed 4 bases and J 3 bases; nucleotides not matched to a gene: 11. Looking up the rest from reference TRBV7-9 and TRBJ1-1 gives the full variable domain: DTGVSQNPRHKITKRGQNVTFRCDPISEHNRLYWYRQTLGQGPEFLTYFQNEAQLEKSRLLSDRFSAERPKGSFSTLEIQRTEQGDSAMYLCASSSGEGAFDTEAFFGQGTRLTVV.

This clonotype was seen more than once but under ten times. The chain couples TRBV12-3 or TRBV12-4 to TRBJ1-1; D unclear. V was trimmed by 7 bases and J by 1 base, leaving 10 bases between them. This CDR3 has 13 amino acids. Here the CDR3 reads CASINPRNTEAFF. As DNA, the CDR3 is TGTGCCAGCATCAATCCCCGGAACACTGAAGCTTTCTTT.

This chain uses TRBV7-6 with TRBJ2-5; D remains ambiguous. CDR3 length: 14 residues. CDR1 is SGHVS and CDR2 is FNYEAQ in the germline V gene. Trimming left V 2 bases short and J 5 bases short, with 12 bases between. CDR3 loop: CASSLPRFGETQYF. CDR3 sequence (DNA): TGTGCCAGCAGCTTACCACGCTTCGGGGAGACCCAGTACTTC.

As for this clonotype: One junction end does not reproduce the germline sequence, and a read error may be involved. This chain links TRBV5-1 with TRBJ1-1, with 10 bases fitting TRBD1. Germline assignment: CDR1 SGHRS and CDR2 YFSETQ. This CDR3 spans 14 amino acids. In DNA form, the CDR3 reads TGCGCCAGCATCTTGACAGGGGGCGGCACTGAAGCTTTCTTT. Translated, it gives CASILTGGGTEAFF.

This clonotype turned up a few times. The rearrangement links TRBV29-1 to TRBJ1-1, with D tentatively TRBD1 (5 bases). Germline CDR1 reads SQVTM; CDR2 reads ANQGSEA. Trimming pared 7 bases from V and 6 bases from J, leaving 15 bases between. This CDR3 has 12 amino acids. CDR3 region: CSARGRGPEAFF. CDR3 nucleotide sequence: TGCAGCGCCCGGGGACGTGGCCCTGAAGCTTTCTTT. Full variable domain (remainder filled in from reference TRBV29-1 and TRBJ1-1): SAVISQKPSRDICQRGTSLTIQCQVDSQVTMMFWYRQQPGQSLTLIATANQGSEATYESGFVIDKFPISRPNLTFSTLTVSNMSPEDSSIYLCSARGRGPEAFFGQGTRLTVV.

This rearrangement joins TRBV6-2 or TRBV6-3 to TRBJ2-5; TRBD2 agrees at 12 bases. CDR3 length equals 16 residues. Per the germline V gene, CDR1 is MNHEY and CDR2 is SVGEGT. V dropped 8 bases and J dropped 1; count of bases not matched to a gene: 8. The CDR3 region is CASGDGLAGPQETQYF. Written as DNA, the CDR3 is TGTGCCAGCGGGGATGGACTAGCGGGACCCCAAGAGACCCAGTACTTC.

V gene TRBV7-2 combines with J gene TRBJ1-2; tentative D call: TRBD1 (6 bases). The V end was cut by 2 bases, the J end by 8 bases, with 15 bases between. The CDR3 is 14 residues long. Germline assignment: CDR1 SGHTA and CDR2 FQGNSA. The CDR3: CASSLSGGQGGYTF. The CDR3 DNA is TGTGCCAGCAGCTTAAGTGGGGGGCAGGGCGGCTACACCTTC.

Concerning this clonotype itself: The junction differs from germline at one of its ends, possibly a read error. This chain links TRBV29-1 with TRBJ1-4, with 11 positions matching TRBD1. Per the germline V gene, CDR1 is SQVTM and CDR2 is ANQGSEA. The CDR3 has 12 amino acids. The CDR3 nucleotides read TGCAGCGTTGAGCAAGTGGGACAGGGGGTTTCATTT. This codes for CSVEQVGQGVSF.

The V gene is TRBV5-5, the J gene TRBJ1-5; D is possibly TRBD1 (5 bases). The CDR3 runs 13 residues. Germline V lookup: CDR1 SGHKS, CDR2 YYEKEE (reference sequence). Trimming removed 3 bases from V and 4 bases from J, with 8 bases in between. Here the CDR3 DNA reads TGTGCCAGCAGCTCCAGGGTAAATCAGCCCCAGCATTTT. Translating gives CASSSRVNQPQHF. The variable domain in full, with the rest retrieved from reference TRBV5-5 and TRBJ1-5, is DAGVTQSPTHLIKTRGQQVTLRCSPISGHKSVSWYQQVLGQGPQFIFQYYEKEERGRGNFPDRFSARQFPNYSSELNVNALLLGDSALYLCASSSRVNQPQHFGDGTRLSIL.

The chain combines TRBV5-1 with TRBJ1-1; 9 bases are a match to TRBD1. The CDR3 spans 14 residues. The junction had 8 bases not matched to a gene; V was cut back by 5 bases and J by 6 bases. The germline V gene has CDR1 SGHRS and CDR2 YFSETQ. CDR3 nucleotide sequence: TGCGCCAGCAGTTCCGGGACAGGGCTCTCTGAAGCTTTCTTT. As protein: CASSSGTGLSEAFF. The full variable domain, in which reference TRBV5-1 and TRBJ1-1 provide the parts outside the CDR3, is KAGVTQTPRYLIKTRGQQVTLSCSPISGHRSVSWYQQTPGQGLQFLFEYFSETQRNKGNFPGRFSGRQFSNSRSEMNVSTLELGDSALYLCASSSGTGLSEAFFGQGTRLTVV.

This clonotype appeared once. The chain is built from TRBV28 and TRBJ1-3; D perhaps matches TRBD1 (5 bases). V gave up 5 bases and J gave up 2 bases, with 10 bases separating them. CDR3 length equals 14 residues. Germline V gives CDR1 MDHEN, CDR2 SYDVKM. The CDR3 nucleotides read TGTGCCAGCAGTCTCAGGGTAACTGGAAACACCATATATTTT. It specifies CASSLRVTGNTIYF.

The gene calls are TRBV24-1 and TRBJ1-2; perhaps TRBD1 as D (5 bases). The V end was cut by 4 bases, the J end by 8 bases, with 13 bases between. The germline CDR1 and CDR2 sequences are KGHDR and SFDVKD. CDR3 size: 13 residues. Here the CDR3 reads CATSDSSKGGYTF. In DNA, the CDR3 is TGTGCCACCAGTGACTCAAGTAAGGGGGGCTACACCTTC.

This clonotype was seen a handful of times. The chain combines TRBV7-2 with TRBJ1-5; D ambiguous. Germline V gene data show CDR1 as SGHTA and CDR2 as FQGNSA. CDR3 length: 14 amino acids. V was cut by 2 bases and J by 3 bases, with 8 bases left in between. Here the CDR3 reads CASSLNTYNQPQHF. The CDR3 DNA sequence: TGTGCCAGCAGCTTAAACACCTACAATCAGCCCCAGCATTTT.

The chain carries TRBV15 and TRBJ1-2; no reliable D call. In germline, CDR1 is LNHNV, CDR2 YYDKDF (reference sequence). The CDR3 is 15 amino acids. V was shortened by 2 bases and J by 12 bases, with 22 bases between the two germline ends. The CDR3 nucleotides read TGTGCCACCAGCAGAAATGGGCTCCTCGGAGGGCCCGACACCTTC. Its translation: CATSRNGLLGGPDTF.

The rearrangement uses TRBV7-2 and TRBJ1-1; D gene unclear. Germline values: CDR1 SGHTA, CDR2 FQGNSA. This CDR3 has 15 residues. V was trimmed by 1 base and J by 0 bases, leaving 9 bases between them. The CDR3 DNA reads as TGTGCCAGCAGCTTAGAATATTTAATGAACACTGAAGCTTTCTTT. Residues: CASSLEYLMNTEAFF. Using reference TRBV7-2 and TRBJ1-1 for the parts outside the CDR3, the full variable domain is GAGVSQSPSNKVTEKGKDVELRCDPISGHTALYWYRQSLGQGLEFLIYFQGNSAPDKSGLPSDRFSAERTGGSVSTLTIQRTQQEDSAVYLCASSLEYLMNTEAFFGQGTRLTVV.

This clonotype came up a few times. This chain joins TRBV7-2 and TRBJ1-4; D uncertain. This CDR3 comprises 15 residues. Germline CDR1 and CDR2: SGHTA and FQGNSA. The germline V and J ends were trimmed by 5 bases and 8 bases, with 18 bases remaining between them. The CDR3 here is CASSPTGSRGEKLFF. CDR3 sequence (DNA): TGTGCCAGCAGCCCCACCGGAAGTCGGGGAGAAAAACTGTTTTTT.

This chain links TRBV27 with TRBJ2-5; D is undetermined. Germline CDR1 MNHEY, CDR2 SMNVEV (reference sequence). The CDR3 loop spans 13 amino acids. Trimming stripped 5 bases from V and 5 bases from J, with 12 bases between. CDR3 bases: TGTGCCAGCAGTCCCTCTACCGGGGAGACCCAGTACTTC. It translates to CASSPSTGETQYF.

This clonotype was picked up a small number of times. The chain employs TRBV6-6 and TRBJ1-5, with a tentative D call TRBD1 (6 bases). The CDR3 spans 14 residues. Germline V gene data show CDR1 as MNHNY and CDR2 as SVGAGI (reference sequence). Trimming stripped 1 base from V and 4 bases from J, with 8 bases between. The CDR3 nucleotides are TGTGCCAGCAGTTACTGGACAGATAATCAGCCCCAGCATTTT. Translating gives CASSYWTDNQPQHF.

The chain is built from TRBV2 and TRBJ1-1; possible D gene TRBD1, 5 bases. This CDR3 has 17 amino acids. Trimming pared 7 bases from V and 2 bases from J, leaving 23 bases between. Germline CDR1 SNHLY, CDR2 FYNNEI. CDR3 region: CASTPRTAGTLNTEAFF. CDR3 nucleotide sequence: TGTGCCAGCACTCCCCGAACGGCGGGGACCCTTAACACTGAAGCTTTCTTT.

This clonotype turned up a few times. The CDR3 region has the DNA TGTGCCAGCAGCGAACAGGGGGAGAGTCATGGCTACACCTTC. Protein sequence: CASSEQGESHGYTF. The gene calls are TRBV21-1 and TRBJ1-2; TRBD1, the table's D call, was not compared with the DNA. TRBV21-1 is recorded as a pseudogene. The CDR3 is made up of 14 amino acids.

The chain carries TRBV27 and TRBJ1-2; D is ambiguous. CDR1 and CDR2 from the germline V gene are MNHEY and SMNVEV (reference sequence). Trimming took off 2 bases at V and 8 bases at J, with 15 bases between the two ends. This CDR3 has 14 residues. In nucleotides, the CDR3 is TGTGCCAGCAGTTTAGAGAGAGGCCCGGGGGGCTACACCTTC. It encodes CASSLERGPGGYTF.

The CDR3, as DNA: TGTGCCACCACCACGGGAGCGAACACCGGGGAGCTGTTTTTT. Its protein product is CATTTGANTGELFF. The rearrangement uses TRBV15 and TRBJ2-2, with a tentative D call TRBD2 (6 bases). From germline, CDR1 is LNHNV and CDR2 YYDKDF (reference sequence). The CDR3 is 14 amino acids. The V and J ends lost 7 bases and 0 bases respectively, with 9 bases between them.